Each of the 7 T cell receptor beta chains below was sequenced from the same sample in a study of T cells in Graves' hyperthyroidism and ophthalmopathy. Using RNA transcripts as the source, TCR beta CDR3 regions were amplified. TCR CDR3 underwent first-round RT-PCR with the HTBI primer set. Via MiXCR, TCRdb re-called the multiplex PCR reads, giving one row per CDR3 protein. The table has more than 500,000 distinct CDR3 sequences, around 16% seen once. The sequenced sample was blood. These receptor sequences come from a woman in her twenties or thirties with Graves' ophthalmopathy.

In this sample, this clonotype turned up a few times. This chain uses TRBV12-3 or TRBV12-4 with TRBJ2-7, with 10 bases lining up with TRBD2. The CDR3 is 17 residues long. With V trimmed by 3 bases and J by 2 bases, 10 bases remained unmatched. In DNA form, the CDR3 reads TGTGCCAGCAGTTTTGGCGTGTCAGCGGGAGGGGCCTACGAGCAGTACTTC. It codes for CASSFGVSAGGAYEQYF.

Ten or more counts support this clonotype. The rearrangement uses TRBV7-2 and TRBJ2-5, with D perhaps TRBD2 (5 bases). This CDR3 is 16 amino acids long. Trimming took 1 base from V and 4 from J, leaving 16 bases between them. Germline V gene sequence: CDR1 SGHTA, CDR2 FQGNSA. The CDR3, as DNA: TGTGCCAGCAGCTTAGGCGGGCGGGCAACTAGAGAGACCCAGTACTTC. Protein sequence: CASSLGGRATRETQYF.

This clonotype was found many times. The CDR3 sequence: CASSLGQNQPQHF. The CDR3 nucleotides are TGTGCCAGCAGTTTAGGGCAGAATCAGCCCCAGCATTTT. The chain employs TRBV28 and TRBJ1-5; D gene unclear. The germline V and J ends were trimmed by 2 bases and 4 bases, with 6 bases remaining between them. In germline, CDR1 is MDHEN, CDR2 SYDVKM. The CDR3 is 13 amino acids. Full variable domain (missing parts from reference TRBV28 and TRBJ1-5): DVKVTQSSRYLVKRTGEKVFLECVQDMDHENMFWYRQDPGLGLRLIYFSYDVKMKEKGDIPEGYSVSREKKERFSLILESASTNQTSMYLCASSLGQNQPQHFGDGTRLSIL.

There are a few counts of this clonotype. The CDR3 DNA reads as TGCGCCAGCAGCCAAGAGGGGGGAGCGTTGAGCTCCTACAATGAGCAGTTCTTC. Protein: CASSQEGGALSSYNEQFF. The rearrangement joins TRBV4-1 to TRBJ2-1, with a possible D match to TRBD2 (6 bases). CDR3 length equals 18 residues. Germline loops: CDR1 MGHRA, CDR2 YSYEKL. Trimming pared 0 bases from V and 0 bases from J, leaving 15 bases between.

A few counts support this clonotype. The chain has TRBV11-3 and TRBJ2-3; 11 bases fit TRBD2. V was clipped by 6 bases and J by 6 bases; unmatched bases: 11. The CDR3 is 16 residues long. The germline gives CDR1 SGHNT, CDR2 YENEEA. The CDR3 DNA reads TGTGCCAGCAGTTCCGGACTAGCGGGCCCCTCCGATACGCAGTATTTT. As protein: CASSSGLAGPSDTQYF. Full variable domain (rest looked up from reference TRBV11-3 and TRBJ2-3): EAGVVQSPRYKIIEKKQPVAFWCNPISGHNTLYWYLQNLGQGPELLIRYENEEAVDDSQLPKDRFSAERLKGVDSTLKIQPAELGDSAVYLCASSSGLAGPSDTQYFGPGTRLTVL.

On this clonotype: This may arise from a read error, as a much more abundant clone is one base away. V usage is TRBV27 and J usage is TRBJ2-3, with 9 bases fitting TRBD2. V shed 4 bases, J shed 4 bases, and the junction held 12 bases outside the gene matches. Germline V CDR1 and CDR2: MNHEY, SMNVEV (reference sequence). The CDR3 length is 17 residues. The DNA of the CDR3 is TGTGCCAGCAGTTCCCCCCGAGGGCGGGAGGGCGCAGATACGCAGTATTTT. Translation gives CASSSPRGREGADTQYF.

This clonotype was seen a few times. The V call is TRBV24-1, the J call TRBJ1-2; D gene ambiguous. CDR3 length equals 16 residues. Germline V gene lookup returns CDR1 KGHDR and CDR2 SFDVKD. V lost 3 bases and J 4 bases, leaving 17 bases between the germline ends. Written as DNA, the CDR3 is TGTGCCACCAGTGATGCCCGCGGGGATCGAAGCTATGGCTACACCTTC. This codes for CATSDARGDRSYGYTF.